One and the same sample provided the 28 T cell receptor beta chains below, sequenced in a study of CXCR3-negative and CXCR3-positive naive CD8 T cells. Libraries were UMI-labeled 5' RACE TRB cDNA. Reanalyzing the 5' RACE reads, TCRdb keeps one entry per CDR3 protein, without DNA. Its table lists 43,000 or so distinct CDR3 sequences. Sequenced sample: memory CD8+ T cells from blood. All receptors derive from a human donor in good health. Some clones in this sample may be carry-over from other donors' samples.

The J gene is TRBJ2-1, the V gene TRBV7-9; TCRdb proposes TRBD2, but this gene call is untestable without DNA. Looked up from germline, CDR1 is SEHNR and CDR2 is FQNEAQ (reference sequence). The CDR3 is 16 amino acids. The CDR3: CASSSSGTSSYNEQFF.

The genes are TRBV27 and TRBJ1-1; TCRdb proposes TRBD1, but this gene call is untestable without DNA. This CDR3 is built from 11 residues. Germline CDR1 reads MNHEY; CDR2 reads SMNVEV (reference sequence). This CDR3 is CASMSGTEAFF.

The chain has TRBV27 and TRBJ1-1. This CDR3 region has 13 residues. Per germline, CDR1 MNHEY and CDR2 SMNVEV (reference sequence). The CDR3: CASSITPNTEAFF.

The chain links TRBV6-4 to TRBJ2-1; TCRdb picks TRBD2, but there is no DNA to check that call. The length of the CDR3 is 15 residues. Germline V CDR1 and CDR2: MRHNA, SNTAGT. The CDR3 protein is CASSDSSGGGNEQFF.

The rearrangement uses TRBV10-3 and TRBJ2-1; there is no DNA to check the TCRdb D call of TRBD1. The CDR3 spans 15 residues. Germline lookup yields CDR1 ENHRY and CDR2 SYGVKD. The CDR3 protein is CAISPGQGTYNEQFF.

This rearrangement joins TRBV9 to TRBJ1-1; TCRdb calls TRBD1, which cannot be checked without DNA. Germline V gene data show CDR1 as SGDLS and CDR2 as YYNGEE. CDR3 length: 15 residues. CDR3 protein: CASSALQGMNTEAFF.

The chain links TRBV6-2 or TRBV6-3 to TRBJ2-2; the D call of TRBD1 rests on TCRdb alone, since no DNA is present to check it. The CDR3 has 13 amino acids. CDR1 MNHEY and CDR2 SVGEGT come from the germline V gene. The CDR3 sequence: CASRTQVTGELFF.

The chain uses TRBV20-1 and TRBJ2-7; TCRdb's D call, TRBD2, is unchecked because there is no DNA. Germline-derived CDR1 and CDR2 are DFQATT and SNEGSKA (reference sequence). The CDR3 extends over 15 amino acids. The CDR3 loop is CSARATSGGIYEQYF.

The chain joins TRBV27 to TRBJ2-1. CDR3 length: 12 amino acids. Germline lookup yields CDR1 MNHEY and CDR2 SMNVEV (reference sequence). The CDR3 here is CASSLSKDEQFF.

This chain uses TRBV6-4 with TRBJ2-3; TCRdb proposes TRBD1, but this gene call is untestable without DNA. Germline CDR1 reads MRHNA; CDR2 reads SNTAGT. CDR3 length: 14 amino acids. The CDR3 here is CASSDSGGADTQYF.

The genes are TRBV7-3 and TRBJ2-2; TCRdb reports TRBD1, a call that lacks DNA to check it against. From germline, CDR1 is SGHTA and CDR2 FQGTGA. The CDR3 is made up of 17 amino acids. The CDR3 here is CASSLMDRPRGTGELFF.

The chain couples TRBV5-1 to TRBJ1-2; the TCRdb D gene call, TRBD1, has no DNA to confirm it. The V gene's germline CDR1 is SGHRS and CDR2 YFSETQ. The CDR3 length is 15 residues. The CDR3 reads CASSLEAGSNYGYTF.

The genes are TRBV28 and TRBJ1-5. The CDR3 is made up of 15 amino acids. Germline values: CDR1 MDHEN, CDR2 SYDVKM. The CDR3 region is CASRSQHHSNQPQHF.

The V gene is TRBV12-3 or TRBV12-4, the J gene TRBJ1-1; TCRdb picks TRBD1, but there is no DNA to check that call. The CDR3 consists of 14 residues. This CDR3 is CASSHSGTPTEAFF.

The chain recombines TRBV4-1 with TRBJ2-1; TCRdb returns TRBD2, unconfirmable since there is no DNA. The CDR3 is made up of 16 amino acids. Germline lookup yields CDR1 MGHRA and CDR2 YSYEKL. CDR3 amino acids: CASSQDGAGLVDEQFF.

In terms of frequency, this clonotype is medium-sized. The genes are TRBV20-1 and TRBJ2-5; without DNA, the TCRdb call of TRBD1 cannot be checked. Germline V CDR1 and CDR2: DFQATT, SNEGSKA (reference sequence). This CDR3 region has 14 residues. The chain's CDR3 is CSARDFYRGETQYF.

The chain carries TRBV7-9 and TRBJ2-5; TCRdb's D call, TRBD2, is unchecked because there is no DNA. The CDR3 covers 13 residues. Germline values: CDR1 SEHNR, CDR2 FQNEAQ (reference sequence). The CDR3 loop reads CASTPGLQETQYF.

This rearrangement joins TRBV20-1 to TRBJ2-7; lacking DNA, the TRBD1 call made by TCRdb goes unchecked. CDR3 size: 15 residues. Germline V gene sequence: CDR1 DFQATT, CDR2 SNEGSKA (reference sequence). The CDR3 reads CSARDLAGDFYEQYF.

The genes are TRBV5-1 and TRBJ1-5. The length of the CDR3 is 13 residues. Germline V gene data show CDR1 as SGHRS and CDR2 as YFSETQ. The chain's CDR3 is CASSWGQNQPQHF.

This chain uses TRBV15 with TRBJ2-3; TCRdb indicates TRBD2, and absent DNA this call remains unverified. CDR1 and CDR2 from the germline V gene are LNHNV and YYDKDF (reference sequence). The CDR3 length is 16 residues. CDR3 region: CATSRLRGGPVDTQYF.

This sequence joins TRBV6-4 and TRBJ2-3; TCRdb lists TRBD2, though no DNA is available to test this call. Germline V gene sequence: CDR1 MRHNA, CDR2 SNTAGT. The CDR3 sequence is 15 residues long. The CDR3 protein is CASSASSSGGDTQYF.

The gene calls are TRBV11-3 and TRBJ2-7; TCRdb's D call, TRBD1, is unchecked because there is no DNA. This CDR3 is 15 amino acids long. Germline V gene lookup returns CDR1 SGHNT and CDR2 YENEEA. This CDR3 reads CASSLEPGQLYEQYF.

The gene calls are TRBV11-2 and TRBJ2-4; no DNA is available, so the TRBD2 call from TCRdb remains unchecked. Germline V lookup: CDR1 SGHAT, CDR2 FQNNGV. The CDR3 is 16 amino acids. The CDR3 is CASSLPTVGGRNIQYF.

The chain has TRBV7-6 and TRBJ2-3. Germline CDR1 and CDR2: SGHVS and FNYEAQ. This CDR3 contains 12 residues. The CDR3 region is CASSLLLNTQYF.

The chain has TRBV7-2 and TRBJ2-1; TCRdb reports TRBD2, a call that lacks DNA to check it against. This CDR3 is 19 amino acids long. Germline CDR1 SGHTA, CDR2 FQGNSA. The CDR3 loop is CASSLVRPSGGNPYNEQFF.

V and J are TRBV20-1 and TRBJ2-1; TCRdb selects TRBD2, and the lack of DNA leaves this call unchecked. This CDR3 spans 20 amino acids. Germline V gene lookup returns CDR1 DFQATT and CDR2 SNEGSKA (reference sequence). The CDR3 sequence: CSARGVGLAGGFSSYNEQFF.

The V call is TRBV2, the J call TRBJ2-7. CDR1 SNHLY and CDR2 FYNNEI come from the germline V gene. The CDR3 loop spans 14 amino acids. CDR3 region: CASSERGSVYEQYF.

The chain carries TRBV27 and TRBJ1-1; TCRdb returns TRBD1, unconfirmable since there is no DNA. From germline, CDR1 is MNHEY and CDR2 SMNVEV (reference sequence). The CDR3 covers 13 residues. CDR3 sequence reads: CASSLGRGSEAFF.